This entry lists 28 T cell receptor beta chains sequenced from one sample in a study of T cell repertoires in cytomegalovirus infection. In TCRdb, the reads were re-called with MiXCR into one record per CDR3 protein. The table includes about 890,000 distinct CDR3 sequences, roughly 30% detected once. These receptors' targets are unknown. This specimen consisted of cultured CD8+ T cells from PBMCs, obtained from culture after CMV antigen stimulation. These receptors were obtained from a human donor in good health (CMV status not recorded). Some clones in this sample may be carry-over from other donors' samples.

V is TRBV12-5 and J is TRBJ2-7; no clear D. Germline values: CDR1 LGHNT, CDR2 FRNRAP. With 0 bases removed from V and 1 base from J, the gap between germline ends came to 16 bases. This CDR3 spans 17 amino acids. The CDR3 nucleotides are TGTGCTAGTGGTTTGGTAGGGATTTATACCGGTTCCTACGAGCAGTACTTC. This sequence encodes CASGLVGIYTGSYEQYF.

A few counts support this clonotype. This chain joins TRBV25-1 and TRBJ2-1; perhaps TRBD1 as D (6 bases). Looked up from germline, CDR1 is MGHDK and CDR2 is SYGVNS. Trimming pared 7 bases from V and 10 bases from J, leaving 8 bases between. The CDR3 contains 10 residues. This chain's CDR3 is CASIGTEQFF. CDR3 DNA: TGTGCCAGCATTGGGACAGAGCAGTTCTTC.

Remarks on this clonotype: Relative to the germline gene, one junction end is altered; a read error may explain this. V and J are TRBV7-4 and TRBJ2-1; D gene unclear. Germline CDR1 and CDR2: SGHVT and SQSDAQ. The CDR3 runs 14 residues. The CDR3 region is CVSKGAPSYNEQFF. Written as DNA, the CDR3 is TGTGTCAGCAAAGGAGCGCCATCCTACAATGAGCAGTTCTTC.

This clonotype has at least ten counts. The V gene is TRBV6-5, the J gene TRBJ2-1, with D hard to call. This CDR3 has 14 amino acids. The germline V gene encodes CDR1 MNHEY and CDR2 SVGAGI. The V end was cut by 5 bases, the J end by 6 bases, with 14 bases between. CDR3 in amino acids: CASSHGPYGNEQFF. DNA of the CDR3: TGTGCCAGCAGTCACGGGCCCTATGGCAATGAGCAGTTCTTC.

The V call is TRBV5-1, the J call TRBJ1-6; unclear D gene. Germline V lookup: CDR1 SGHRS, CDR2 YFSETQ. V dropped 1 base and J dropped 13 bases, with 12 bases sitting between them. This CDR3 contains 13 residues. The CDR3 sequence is CASSLSQQRPLHF. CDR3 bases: TGCGCCAGCAGCTTGTCACAACAGCGGCCCCTCCACTTT. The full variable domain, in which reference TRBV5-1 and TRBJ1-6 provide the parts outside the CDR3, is KAGVTQTPRYLIKTRGQQVTLSCSPISGHRSVSWYQQTPGQGLQFLFEYFSETQRNKGNFPGRFSGRQFSNSRSEMNVSTLELGDSALYLCASSLSQQRPLHFGNGTRLTVT.

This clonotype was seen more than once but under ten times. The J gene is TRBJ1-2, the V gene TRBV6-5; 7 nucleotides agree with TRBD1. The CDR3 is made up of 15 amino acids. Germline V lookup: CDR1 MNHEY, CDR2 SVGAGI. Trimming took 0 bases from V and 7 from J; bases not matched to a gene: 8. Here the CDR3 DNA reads TGTGCCAGCAGTTACTCGGGAAGGGGGCATCTTGGCTACACCTTC. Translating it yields CASSYSGRGHLGYTF.

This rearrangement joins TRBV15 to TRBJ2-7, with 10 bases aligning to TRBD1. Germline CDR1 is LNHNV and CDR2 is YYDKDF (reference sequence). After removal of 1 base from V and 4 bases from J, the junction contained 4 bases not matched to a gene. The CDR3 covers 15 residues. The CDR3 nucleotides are TGTGCCACCAGCAGAGTGGGACAGGGGTATTACGAGCAGTACTTC. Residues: CATSRVGQGYYEQYF.

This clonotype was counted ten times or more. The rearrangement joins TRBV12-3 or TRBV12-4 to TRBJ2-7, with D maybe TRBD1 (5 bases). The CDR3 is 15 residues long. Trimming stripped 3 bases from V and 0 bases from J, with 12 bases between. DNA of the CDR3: TGTGCCAGCAGTTTCAGGGATATGGACTCCTACGAGCAGTACTTC. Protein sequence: CASSFRDMDSYEQYF.

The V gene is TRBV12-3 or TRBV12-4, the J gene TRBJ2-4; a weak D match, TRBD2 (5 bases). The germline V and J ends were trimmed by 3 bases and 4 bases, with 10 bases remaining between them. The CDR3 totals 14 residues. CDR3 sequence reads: CASSLGSVKNIQYF. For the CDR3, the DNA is TGTGCCAGCAGTTTGGGGAGCGTAAAAAACATTCAGTACTTC.

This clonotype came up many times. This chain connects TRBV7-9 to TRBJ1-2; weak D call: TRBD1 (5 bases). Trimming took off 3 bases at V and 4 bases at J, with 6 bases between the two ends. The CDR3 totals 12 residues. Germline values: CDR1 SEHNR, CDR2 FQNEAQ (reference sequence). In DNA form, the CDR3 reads TGTGCCAGCAGCTTGGGGCTCTATGGCTACACCTTC. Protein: CASSLGLYGYTF.

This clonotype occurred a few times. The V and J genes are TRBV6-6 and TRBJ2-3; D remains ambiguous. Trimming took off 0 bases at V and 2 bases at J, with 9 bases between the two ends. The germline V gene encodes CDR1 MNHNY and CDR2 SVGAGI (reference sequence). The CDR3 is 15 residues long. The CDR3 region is CASSYSSEHTDTQYF. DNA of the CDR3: TGTGCCAGCAGTTACTCTAGTGAGCACACAGATACGCAGTATTTT.

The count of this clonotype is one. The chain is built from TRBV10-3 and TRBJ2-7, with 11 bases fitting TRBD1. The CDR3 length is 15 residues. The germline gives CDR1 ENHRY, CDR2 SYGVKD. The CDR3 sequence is CAIGDRTGGSNEQYV. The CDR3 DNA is TGTGCCATCGGTGACCGGACAGGGGGCTCCAACGAGCAGTACGTC.

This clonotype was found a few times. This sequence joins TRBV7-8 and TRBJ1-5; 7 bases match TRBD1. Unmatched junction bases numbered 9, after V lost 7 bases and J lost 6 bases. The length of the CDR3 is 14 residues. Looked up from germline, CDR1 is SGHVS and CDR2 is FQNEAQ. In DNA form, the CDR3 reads TGTGCCAGCAAATCACAGGGGCCACGTCAGCCCCAGCATTTT. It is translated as CASKSQGPRQPQHF.

The CDR3 nucleotides are TGTGCCAGCAGTTCGGGACTCGCCGGGGGTACTGAAGCTTTCTTT. It yields the protein CASSSGLAGGTEAFF. V gene TRBV12-3 or TRBV12-4 combines with J gene TRBJ1-1, with a tentative D call TRBD1 (5 bases). There are 15 residues in the CDR3. Between the trimmed V and J ends, which lost 4 bases and 5 bases, there was a span of 17 bases.

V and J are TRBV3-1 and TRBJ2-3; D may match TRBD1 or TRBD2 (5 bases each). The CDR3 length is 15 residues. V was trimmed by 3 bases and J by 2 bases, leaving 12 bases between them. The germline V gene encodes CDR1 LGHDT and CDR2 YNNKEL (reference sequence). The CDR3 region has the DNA TGTGCCAGCAGCCACGTCGGGACGGACACAGATACGCAGTATTTT. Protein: CASSHVGTDTDTQYF.

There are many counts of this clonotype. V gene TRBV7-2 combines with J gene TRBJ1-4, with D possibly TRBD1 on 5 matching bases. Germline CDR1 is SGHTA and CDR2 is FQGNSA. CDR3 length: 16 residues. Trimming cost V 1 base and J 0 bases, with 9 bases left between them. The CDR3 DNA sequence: TGTGCCAGCAGCTTAGGCAGGGCCGCAACTAATGAAAAACTGTTTTTT. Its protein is CASSLGRAATNEKLFF.

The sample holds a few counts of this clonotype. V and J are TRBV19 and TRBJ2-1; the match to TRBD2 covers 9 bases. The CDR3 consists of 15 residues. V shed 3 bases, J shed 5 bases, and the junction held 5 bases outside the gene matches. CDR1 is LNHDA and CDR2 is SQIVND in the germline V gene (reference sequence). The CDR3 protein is CASSMLAGSDNEQFF. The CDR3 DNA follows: TGTGCCAGTAGTATGCTAGCGGGATCGGACAATGAGCAGTTCTTC. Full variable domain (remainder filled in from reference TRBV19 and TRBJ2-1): DGGITQSPKYLFRKEGQNVTLSCEQNLNHDAMYWYRQDPGQGLRLIYYSQIVNDFQKGDIAEGYSVSREKKESFPLTVTSAQKNPTAFYLCASSMLAGSDNEQFFGPGTRLTVL.

Here the CDR3 reads CASSLRTVSYNEQFF. The DNA of the CDR3 is TGTGCCAGCAGCTTAAGGACTGTCTCCTACAATGAGCAGTTCTTC. The chain employs TRBV7-9 and TRBJ2-1; possibly TRBD2 for D (5 bases). The CDR3 runs to 15 residues. Germline CDR1 is SEHNR and CDR2 is FQNEAQ (reference sequence). Trimming took 2 bases from V and 0 from J, leaving 8 bases between them.

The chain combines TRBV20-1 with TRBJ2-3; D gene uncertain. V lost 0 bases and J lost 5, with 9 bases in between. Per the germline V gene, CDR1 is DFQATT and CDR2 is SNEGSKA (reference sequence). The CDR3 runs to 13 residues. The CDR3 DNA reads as TGCAGTGCTAGAGATCTAAGGGTAGATACGCAGTATTTT. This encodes CSARDLRVDTQYF.

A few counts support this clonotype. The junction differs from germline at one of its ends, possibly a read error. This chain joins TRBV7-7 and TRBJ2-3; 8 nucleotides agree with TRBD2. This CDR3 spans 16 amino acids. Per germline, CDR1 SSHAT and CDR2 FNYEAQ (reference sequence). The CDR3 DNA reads TGTGCTAGCAGACCGGGACTAGGGAAATTCACAGATACGCAGTATTTT. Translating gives CASRPGLGKFTDTQYF.

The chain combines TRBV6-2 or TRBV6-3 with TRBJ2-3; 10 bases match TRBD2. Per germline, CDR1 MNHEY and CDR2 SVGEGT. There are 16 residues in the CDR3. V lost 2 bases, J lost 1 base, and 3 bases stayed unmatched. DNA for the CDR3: TGTGCCAGCAGTTACGATAGCGGGGGGCGCACAGATACGCAGTATTTT. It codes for CASSYDSGGRTDTQYF.

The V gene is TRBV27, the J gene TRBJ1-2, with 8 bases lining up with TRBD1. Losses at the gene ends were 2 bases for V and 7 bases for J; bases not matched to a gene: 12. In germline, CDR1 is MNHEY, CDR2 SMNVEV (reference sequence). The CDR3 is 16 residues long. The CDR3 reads CASSLQGAPLYSGYTF. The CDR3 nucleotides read TGTGCCAGCAGTTTACAGGGGGCTCCCCTCTATAGTGGCTACACCTTC.

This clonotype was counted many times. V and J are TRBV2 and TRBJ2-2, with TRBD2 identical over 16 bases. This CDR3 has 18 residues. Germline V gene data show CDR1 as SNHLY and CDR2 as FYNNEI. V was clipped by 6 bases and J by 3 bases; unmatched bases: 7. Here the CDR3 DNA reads TGTGCCAGCAGGGGACTAGCGGGGGGGCTCCACTACACCGGGGAGCTGTTTTTT. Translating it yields CASRGLAGGLHYTGELFF.

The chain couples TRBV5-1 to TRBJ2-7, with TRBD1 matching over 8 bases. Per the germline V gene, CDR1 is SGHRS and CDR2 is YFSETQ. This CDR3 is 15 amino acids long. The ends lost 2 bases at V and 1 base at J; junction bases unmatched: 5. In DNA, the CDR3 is TGCGCCAGCAGCTTACCGGACAGGGCATCCTACGAGCAGTACTTC. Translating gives CASSLPDRASYEQYF.

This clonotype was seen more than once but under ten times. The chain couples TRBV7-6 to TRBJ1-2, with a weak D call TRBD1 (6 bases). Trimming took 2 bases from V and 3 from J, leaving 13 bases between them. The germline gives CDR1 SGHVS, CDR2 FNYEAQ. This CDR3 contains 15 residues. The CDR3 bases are TGTGCCAGCAGCTTATCCGAGGACAGCTACTATGGCTACACCTTC. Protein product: CASSLSEDSYYGYTF.

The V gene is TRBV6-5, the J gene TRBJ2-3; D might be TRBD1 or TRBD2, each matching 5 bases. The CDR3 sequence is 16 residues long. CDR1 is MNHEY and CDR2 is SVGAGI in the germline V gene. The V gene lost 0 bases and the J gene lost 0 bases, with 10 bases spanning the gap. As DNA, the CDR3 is TGTGCCAGCAGTTACTCTCCGGGACCAAGCACAGATACGCAGTATTTT. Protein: CASSYSPGPSTDTQYF.

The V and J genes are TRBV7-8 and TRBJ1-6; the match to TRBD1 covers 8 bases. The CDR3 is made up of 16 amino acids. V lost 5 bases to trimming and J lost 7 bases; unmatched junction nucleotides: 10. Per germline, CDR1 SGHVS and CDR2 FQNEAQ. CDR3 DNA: TGTGCCAGCAGCCCGAAAGGGACAGGCTACAATTCACCCCTCCACTTT. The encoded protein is CASSPKGTGYNSPLHF.

CDR3 sequence: CATSDLGASGGVDTQYF. Written as DNA, the CDR3 is TGTGCCACCAGTGATTTGGGGGCTAGCGGGGGTGTAGATACGCAGTATTTT. The chain carries TRBV24-1 and TRBJ2-3; 10 nucleotides agree with TRBD2. CDR1 and CDR2 from the germline V gene are KGHDR and SFDVKD. The CDR3 contains 17 residues. J lost 5 bases, V lost 0 bases, and 7 bases had no gene match.